This T cell receptor beta chain appears in the sequencing data of a study of glioma-infiltrating T cells. At the level of the study: Dexamethasone exposure before glioma surgery was limited to six or fewer days.

TCR alpha and beta CDR3 regions were amplified from RNA using iRepertoire nested multiplex PCR. TCRdb re-derived calls from the multiplex PCR reads in MiXCR, one entry per CDR3 protein. The table has 300,000 to 450,000 distinct CDR3 sequences, approximately 42% seen once; the top ten hold approximately 12%. V lost 4 bases to trimming and J lost 5 bases, with 18 bases between them. The length of the CDR3 is 15 residues. CDR1 is MDHEN and CDR2 is SYDVKM in the germline V gene. Study-wide results and limits: Signature shared blood CDR3 motifs were enriched in low-divergence and depleted in high-divergence patients.

This clonotype came up many times. What it binds is unknown. The TCR originated in a human donor with low-grade glioma or glioblastoma, undergoing nonglioma brain surgery, or in good health (not recorded which). The sample was glioma tissue, nonneoplastic brain tissue, or PBMCs (not recorded which). The chain has TRBV28 and TRBJ2-7, with a tentative D call TRBD1 (6 bases). As DNA, the CDR3 is TGTGCCAGCAGTTCCATGGGCCTGACAGGAAACGAGCAGTACTTC. This codes for CASSSMGLTGNEQYF.